The sequence of this TCR beta chain was determined in a study of T cells after yellow fever vaccination. The CDR3 spans 12 residues. V gave up 6 bases and J gave up 3 bases, with 9 bases separating them. The V gene's germline CDR1 is DFQATT and CDR2 SNEGSKA (reference sequence). This clonotype was counted many times. MiXCR, run by TCRdb on the 5' RACE reads, gives a single entry per CDR3 protein. The table lists fewer than 400,000 distinct CDR3 sequences, roughly 6.2% of them singletons. The sequence was obtained from a man under 40 who received the YFV17D yellow fever vaccine. The sequenced sample was PBMCs, obtained 5 days after the yellow fever booster vaccination. The J gene is TRBJ2-1, the V gene TRBV20-1, with D hard to call. CDR3: CSADESYNEQFF. The DNA for the CDR3 is TGCAGTGCGGACGAGAGCTACAATGAGCAGTTCTTC.